This T cell receptor beta chain was identified in a study of blood T cell repertoires in COVID-19 (dated by TCRdb to 2018 to 2021). Notes on the research overall: The collaborator samples originated in the United States, Italy and Spain and spanned the acute and convalescent phases of COVID-19. The prospective study material was composed of cDNA or gDNA derived from T cells, B-cell-depleted T cells, or PBMCs. The dataset comprised deeply sampled blood TCRbeta repertoires from subjects exposed to, actively infected with, or recovered from COVID-19. The repertoires were made available in a free public database intended to serve as a resource for research on the immune response to SARS-CoV-2. Samples came from the ongoing ImmuneRACE study (first 160 participants) plus 1,254 subjects from 6 global collaborators. The sample metadata nearly always contained a de-identified subject ID, COVID-19 status, age in years and sex. HLA class I and class II types, where available, came from metadata supplied by the sample provider rather than from assay-based typing.

On the study overall, not on this receptor specifically: How much clinical and demographic metadata was included differed by source and by participant, and the metadata was provided uncurated.

Counted from cysteine to phenylalanine, this CDR3 has 13 amino acids. The entry retains the CDR3 DNA only, 39 bases that are in frame from base 1. Compared with germline, V lacks 4 bases and J lacks 7 bases; bases without a gene match: 0. From the germline V gene, CDR1 is SNHLY and CDR2 is FYNNEI. Points on this clone: What antigen it recognizes has not been identified. No base quality information exists; no much larger clone differs at one position.

The immunoSEQ Assay, a bias-controlled multiplex PCR, was used to amplify TCRbeta CDR3 regions from genomic DNA. From the authors' description of their analysis: The number of nucleated cells in each sample was estimated from the amplification of reference gene primers within the assay. To quantify the absolute abundance of each unique TCRbeta CDR3 rearrangement, sequence reads were collapsed and filtered. For each sample, productive Simpson clonality was calculated as the square root of Simpson's diversity index over productive rearrangements. Drawn from immuneACCESS, this table holds only the in-frame rearrangements with V and J called that TCRdb kept. Clones are partly lost; checked studies trace under half to an unresolved V gene and leave the rest unexplained. The V and J calls and clone size come from that table; D and trimming were worked out from the DNA. The sample yields some 120,000 clones; just under 85% were counted once. Jointly, the top ten make up around 17% of the sample.

The collaborating institutions used their own protocols to collect whole blood in K2EDTA tubes. Collaborator samples were shipped for TCRbeta analysis as frozen whole blood, isolated PBMCs, or DNA extracted from either sample type. Specimen: peripheral blood. This chain joins TRBV2 to TRBJ2-5; 13 nucleotides in the junction match TRBD2. The TCR was taken from a woman aged 45 to 65 with acute or convalescent COVID-19. The nucleotides read TGTGCCAGCAGTGGGACTAGCGGGGGGACCCAGTACTTC. Its amino acids are CASSGTSGGTQYF. Full variable domain (CDR3 extended with the reference TRBV2 and TRBJ2-5 proteins): EPEVTQTPSHQVTQMGQEVILRCVPISNHLYFYWYRQILGQKVEFLVSFYNNEISEKSEIFDDQFSVERPDGSNFTLKIRSTKLEDSAMYFCASSGTSGGTQYFGPGTRLLVL.